This T cell receptor beta chain is from a study of metastatic and nonmetastatic thyroid tumors. TCRdb re-clonotyped the PCR reads through MiXCR. Of almost 15,000 clones listed, roughly 29% were seen once; the top ten hold about 52%. Concerning this clone: A much larger clonotype is one base distant, so this may be a read error. Because it lacks the conserved phenylalanine or tryptophan at the end, this CDR3 is likely a read error.

Before thyroid surgery, none of the patients had received any treatment. Germline V gene lookup returns CDR1 SNHLY and CDR2 FYNNEI. After removal of 1 base from V and 5 bases from J, the junction contained 12 bases not matched to a gene. This CDR3 is built from 17 residues. The genes are TRBV2 and TRBJ1-1, with 8 nucleotides matching TRBD1. This receptor was taken from a male donor with papillary thyroid cancer or a benign thyroid nodule (not recorded which). Some clones in this sample may be carry-over from other donors' samples. Sequencing was done on a sample of tumor tissue. The CDR3 bases are TGTGCCAGCAGTGAAGGGCCCGCGGGCAGGGGGCGAACTGAAGCTTTCTCT. This sequence encodes CASSEGPAGRGRTEAFS.